The clone carrying this T cell receptor (beta chain) has a handful of counts. The antigen is undetermined. The CDR3 contains 12 residues. Deletions cut 8 bases from V and 6 bases from J, with 12 bases between. Germline V CDR1 and CDR2: SEHNR, FQNEAQ (reference sequence). The sample belongs to a study of T cell responses to AZD1222 COVID-19 vaccine. Measured with immunoSEQ multiplex PCR; TCRdb has only the in-frame clones, and not every one. In the table there are 92,000 or so clones, 90% of which are singletons. General study results and limits: Among vaccine-associated CD4 TCRs, coverage spanned spike, with dominance at 160-218 and 743-854. Recipients of AZD1222 seropositive at baseline numbered only 5 or 6. Possibly, clonal diversity was underestimated; donors were largely white British and included more females.

The sequencing used peripheral blood, collected on day 0 of AZD1222 vaccination. V gene TRBV7-9 combines with J gene TRBJ2-3, with TRBD1 as a possible D gene (5 bases). This receptor was taken from an adult in good health. Here the CDR3 DNA reads TGTGCCAGCGGCCTGGGGCGCGATACGCAGTATTTT. Its translation is CASGLGRDTQYF.